This is a list of T cell receptor beta chains from one sample in a study of blood T cell repertoires in COVID-19. Data came from immunoSEQ multiplex PCR; TCRdb stores just in-frame clones and leaves some out. The sample lists about 270,000 clones, 70% to 90% occurring once. Sequenced: PBMCs or T cells enriched from blood (not recorded which). These receptors all come from a woman between 55 and 75 years old in a cohort exposed to, infected with or recovered from COVID-19 (not recorded which). Both conserved end residues are trimmed from each CDR3.

14,TRBJ2-1,TRBV27,ASSLGTSATYNEQF
10,TRBJ2-5,TRBV7-9,ASSPPGETQY
13,TRBJ1-4,TRBV7-9,ASSLAGATNEKLF
10,TRBJ1-6,TRBV5-8,ASSLRASPLH
14,TRBJ2-7,TRBV19,ASSPTPSGRAREQY
10,TRBJ2-7,TRBV12-3/TRBV12-4,ASRPQGGEQY
14,TRBJ1-5,TRBV7-3,ASSPKPTRSNQPQH
13,TRBJ2-3,TRBV9,ASSVGAGTTDTQY
12,TRBJ1-2,TRBV28,ASSSLPTGVGYT
9,TRBJ2-1,TRBV20-1,SAGDYNEQF